The rows below give T cell receptor beta chains drawn from one sample of a study of blood T cell repertoires in COVID-19. Profiled with immunoSEQ multiplex PCR; TCRdb holds only in-frame clones, not every one. The table records under 250,000 clones, about four fifths of them present only once. Sequencing was done on a sample of PBMCs or T cells enriched from blood (not recorded which). The receptors shown here come from a woman aged 45-59 years who had been exposed to COVID-19. CDR3s leave out the opening cysteine and the closing phenylalanine or tryptophan. The order of the fields is J gene, V gene, clone size, CDR3 length, CDR3 protein. The size of a clone is reported for some rows only, either as once, few or many, or as a class for expanded clones.

TRBJ2-5 TRBV2 NA 15 ASTTPRGGRTQETQY
TRBJ2-7 TRBV19 NA 12 ASSIGGGRYEQY
TRBJ1-5 TRBV6-1 NA 12 ASSERGKGQPQH
TRBJ1-6 TRBV6-1 NA 13 ASSEPMGRNSPLH
TRBJ2-1 TRBV28 NA 14 ASSLRARKAYNEQF
TRBJ1-2 TRBV30 NA 13 AWKLTGDSAGGYT
TRBJ1-1 TRBV27 few 11 ASSLSVAGEAF
TRBJ1-2 TRBV11-3 few 14 ASSSRNDRPNYGYT
TRBJ2-3 TRBV6-5 NA 11 ASSPRGTDTQY
TRBJ1-2 TRBV24-1 NA 11 ATSDSGSYGYT
TRBJ1-4 TRBV25-1 NA 12 ASATSGGNEKLF
TRBJ1-2 TRBV19 NA 9 ASSIGAGYT
TRBJ2-5 TRBV2 NA 10 ASSRQGETQY
TRBJ2-3 TRBV5-1 few 13 ASSTGTDRTDTQY
TRBJ2-1 TRBV18 once 13 ASSQGQGGINEQF
TRBJ2-1 TRBV7-8 once 12 ASSLAVGGNEQF
TRBJ2-3 TRBV4-1 NA 13 ASSQERGGVDTQY
TRBJ2-5 TRBV7-3 NA 12 ASSLSGPQETQY
TRBJ1-2 TRBV6-5 NA 13 ASSPRDRVTHGYT
TRBJ2-2 TRBV19 NA 13 ASSLSDRDTGELF
TRBJ2-1 TRBV12-3/TRBV12-4 NA 10 ASRQTGTRQF
TRBJ1-1 TRBV7-3 NA 11 ASSLAGMTEAF
TRBJ2-1 TRBV10-1 few 10 ASSEGHGAQF